The present TCR beta chain was sequenced within a study of blood T cell repertoires in COVID-19. Overall study context: Researchers got acute and convalescent COVID-19 samples from the United States, Italy and Spain. Sources were T cells, B-cell-depleted T cells, or PBMCs; the material itself was cDNA or gDNA.

This clone has just a few counts. Original methodology: Using reference gene primer amplification, nucleated cell counts were estimated. The protocol was immunoSEQ multiplex PCR, while the TCRdb copy is restricted to in-frame clones and leaves out a portion. V and J calls and clone size come straight from that table; D and trimming were deduced from the DNA. The sample includes about 50,000 clones, 85% to 90% of them seen just once. The sample taken for sequencing was peripheral blood. The sequence came from a human donor in a cohort sampled during active COVID-19.

The CDR3 DNA reads TGTGCCAGCAGTTACTCGAGGACTAGCGGCACCGGGGAGCTGTTTTTT. Encoded protein: CASSYSRTSGTGELFF. The chain has TRBV6-2 or TRBV6-3 and TRBJ2-2; 10 bases match TRBD2. The CDR3 contains 16 residues. V lost 0 bases, J lost 4 bases, and 2 bases stayed unmatched. CDR1 and CDR2 (germline): MNHEY, SVGEGT.